Below, one T cell receptor beta chain is given with its context. The clone's antigen remains unknown. No much larger clonotype is one base removed from it; base qualities were not supplied. In the same sample, other DNA sequences code for this CDR3. To sequence the TCRbeta CDR3 region, genomic DNA was isolated from the sorted cells. The immunoSEQ Assay was used for sequencing of TCRbeta CDR3 regions. Drawn from immuneACCESS, this table holds only the in-frame rearrangements with V and J called that TCRdb kept. Clones are partly lost; checked studies trace under half to an unresolved V gene and leave the rest unexplained. A total of around 77,000 clones appear in this sample, over 75% of them only once. Clones ranked in the top ten supply roughly 0.71% of the sample. The sample comes from a study of OX40 agonist ivuxolimab in advanced cancers. Some background on the complete study: Ivuxolimab was an agonistic, fully human IgG2 monoclonal antibody directed against OX40 (CD134), a costimulatory receptor. The purpose of peripheral TCRbeta sequencing was to test whether ivuxolimab changed TCR sequence diversity and led to clonal T-cell expansion. The paper reports the monotherapy dose-escalation portion (N ≈ 50 patients) of the phase I ivuxolimab trial. Three dose-escalation patients achieved partial responses, one with hepatocellular carcinoma and two with cutaneous melanoma. A male proportion of under 85% and a mean age of about 60 years, ranging from about 20 to 80, were recorded for the dose-escalation cohort. Patients were allowed to have had prior anti-PD-1, anti-PD-L1 or anti-CTLA-4 therapy, and 30% to 40% of the dose-escalation patients had previously received checkpoint inhibitors. Of the approximately 54 dose-escalation patients, hepatocellular carcinoma was present in around 20, melanoma in roughly 15, renal cell carcinoma in 9 and head and neck cancer in 9. Intravenous ivuxolimab was administered to patients every 2 weeks at six dose levels: 0.01, 0.1, 0.3, 1.5, 3 and 10 mg/kg. Study-level results and caveats: Low levels of normalized T-cell clonal expansion were also seen in some nonresponding patients. After ivuxolimab, more expanded clones were found on average in CD8+ T cells than in CD4+ T cells. At doses from 0.1 to 3.0 mg/kg, clonal expansion was seen in both CD4+ and CD8+ blood T cells between baseline and week 6. The antigen specificity of the peripheral T cells that underwent clonal expansion was not determined. Partial responders in the 0.1-3.0 mg/kg groups had among the lowest normalized peripheral clonal expansion, especially among CD8+ T cells.

The trial excluded patients who had a history of autoimmune disease or who were on systemic immunosuppression. Peripheral blood for TCR sequencing was drawn from every dose cohort at baseline, at cycle 4 day 1 and at cycle 7 day 1. Samples came from an open-label, multicenter, first-in-human phase I dose-escalation trial of ivuxolimab. The trial enrolled adults with locally advanced or metastatic head and neck squamous cell, hepatocellular, melanoma or renal cell carcinoma. Before TCR sequencing, CD4+ T cells and CD8+ T cells from peripheral blood were sorted into separate populations. V loses 3 bases, J loses 2 bases, and the germline ends lie 17 bases apart. Per the germline V gene, MNHNS is the CDR1 and SASEGT is the CDR2. Counted from cysteine to phenylalanine, this CDR3 has 17 amino acids. Just the 51-base CDR3 DNA is kept, in frame starting at base 1.

The input for sequencing was CD4+ or CD8+ T cells sorted from blood, taken in a trial of the OX40 agonist ivuxolimab. This TCR came from an adult with an advanced solid tumor such as melanoma, head and neck, liver or kidney cancer. The sequence is built from TRBV6-1 and TRBJ2-1, with the D segment possibly TRBD1 or TRBD2, each aligning over 5 bases. CDR3 loop: CASSELHGATPYNEQFF. DNA sequence: TGTGCCAGCAGTGAGCTCCACGGGGCCACTCCCTACAATGAGCAGTTCTTC.